This T cell receptor beta chain was sequenced in a study of human T cells and chemical hapten exposure. Stated time point: pre-sensitization, week 0. Documented treatment: therapeutic diphenylcyclopropenone sensitization with weekly scalp DPC. A single record per CDR3 protein comes from TCRdb applying MiXCR to the RACE reads. The top ten hold 2% to 3% of the sample, which has over 300,000 distinct CDR3 sequences, approximately 5.1% seen once. This clonotype appeared a few times. The germline V gene has CDR1 SQVTM and CDR2 ANQGSEA. V was clipped by 7 bases and J by 2 bases; unmatched bases: 13. The CDR3 sequence is 16 residues long.

This receptor was obtained from a woman in her 50s with alopecia areata. Some clones in this sample may be carry-over from other donors' samples. The chain joins TRBV29-1 to TRBJ2-1, with TRBD2 matching over 8 bases. Specimen: whole blood, collected in connection with sensitization to the hapten diphenylcyclopropenone (DPC). CDR3 sequence (DNA): TGCAGCGCATCCTCCGGGCGGGAGGTCACCTACAATGAGCAGTTCTTC. Amino acids: CSASSGREVTYNEQFF.